Listed below are T cell receptor beta chains from one sample, sequenced in a study of shared T cell receptors in the human thymus. Sequencing was performed with immunoSEQ multiplex PCR; in TCRdb, only in-frame clones are kept and a portion is missing. The data show approximately 660,000 clones, around 87% seen once. These data were likewise used in another study, on human thymus T cells.

Material for sequencing was thymocytes. These receptors all come from a boy in the first two years of life with a congenital heart defect. The CDR3 runs from the conserved cysteine through the conserved F or W. Fields, in order: J gene, D gene, clone size, V gene, CDR3 protein, CDR3 DNA. The D gene is left open where the match is weak. Rows may omit the clone size; those that give it use once, few, many or a size class.

j_gene: TRBJ2-5; d_gene: -; abundance: few; v_gene: TRBV28; CDR3aa: CASSLVAFQETQYF; CDR3nt: TGTGCCAGCAGTTTAGTAGCATTCCAAGAGACCCAGTACTTC
j_gene: TRBJ2-7; d_gene: TRBD2; abundance: -; v_gene: TRBV6-5; CDR3aa: CASSTSLAPYEQYF; CDR3nt: TGTGCCAGCAGTACCTCACTAGCGCCGTACGAGCAGTACTTC
j_gene: TRBJ2-7; d_gene: TRBD2; abundance: -; v_gene: TRBV10-2; CDR3aa: CASSETRLAAYEQYF; CDR3nt: TGCGCCAGCAGTGAGACCCGACTAGCGGCCTACGAGCAGTACTTC
j_gene: TRBJ2-1; d_gene: -; abundance: -; v_gene: TRBV19; CDR3aa: CASCQGQYNEQFF; CDR3nt: TGTGCCAGCTGCCAGGGGCAATACAATGAGCAGTTCTTC
j_gene: TRBJ1-5; d_gene: -; abundance: -; v_gene: TRBV14; CDR3aa: CASSLNSNQPQHF; CDR3nt: TGTGCCAGCAGCCTCAATAGCAATCAGCCCCAGCATTTT
j_gene: TRBJ1-2; d_gene: TRBD1; abundance: -; v_gene: TRBV30; CDR3aa: CASTFDRGGGYTF; CDR3nt: TGTGCCTCCACCTTCGACAGGGGTGGCGGCTACACCTTC
j_gene: TRBJ2-7; d_gene: -; abundance: -; v_gene: TRBV27; CDR3aa: CASSLPGCEQYF; CDR3nt: TGTGCCAGCAGTTTACCGGGGTGCGAGCAGTACTTC
j_gene: TRBJ2-5; d_gene: TRBD2; abundance: -; v_gene: TRBV2; CDR3aa: CAVSGRALQETQYF; CDR3nt: TGTGCCGTTAGCGGGAGGGCGCTGCAAGAGACCCAGTACTTC
j_gene: TRBJ1-2; d_gene: TRBD1; abundance: -; v_gene: TRBV6-5; CDR3aa: CASSRDRGNYGYTF; CDR3nt: TGTGCCAGCAGTAGGGACAGGGGGAACTATGGCTACACCTTC
j_gene: TRBJ1-1; d_gene: TRBD1; abundance: few; v_gene: TRBV28; CDR3aa: CASSQGMIHRGGMNTEAFF; CDR3nt: TGTGCCAGCAGCCAAGGCATGATCCACAGGGGGGGCATGAACACTGAAGCTTTCTTT
j_gene: TRBJ2-3; d_gene: -; abundance: -; v_gene: TRBV5-6; CDR3aa: CASSLTGNGHTDTQYF; CDR3nt: TGTGCCAGCAGCTTAACAGGGAATGGACACACAGATACGCAGTATTTT
j_gene: TRBJ1-3; d_gene: -; abundance: once; v_gene: TRBV11-3; CDR3aa: CASSLARGSKGNTIYF; CDR3nt: TGTGCCAGCAGCTTAGCACGGGGTTCGAAGGGAAACACCATATATTTT
j_gene: TRBJ2-7; d_gene: TRBD1; abundance: -; v_gene: TRBV4-3; CDR3aa: CASSQLDRDSLYEQYF; CDR3nt: TGCGCCAGCAGCCAATTGGACCGGGACAGCCTCTACGAGCAGTACTTC
j_gene: TRBJ2-7; d_gene: TRBD1; abundance: -; v_gene: TRBV15; CDR3aa: CATSRDCGTGGTYEQYF; CDR3nt: TGTGCCACCAGCAGAGATTGTGGGACAGGGGGCACGTACGAGCAGTACTTC
j_gene: TRBJ1-1; d_gene: -; abundance: few; v_gene: TRBV23-1; CDR3aa: CASTPPEAFF; CDR3nt: TGCGCCAGCACCCCTCCTGAAGCTTTCTTT
j_gene: TRBJ1-2; d_gene: TRBD1; abundance: -; v_gene: TRBV19; CDR3aa: CASSIDRAWNGYTF; CDR3nt: TGTGCCAGTAGTATCGACAGGGCGTGGAATGGCTACACCTTC
j_gene: TRBJ2-2; d_gene: TRBD2; abundance: -; v_gene: TRBV12-5; CDR3aa: CASGLSLGTSGSNTGELFF; CDR3nt: TGTGCTAGTGGTTTGTCCCTCGGGACTAGCGGGAGCAACACCGGGGAGCTGTTTTTT
j_gene: TRBJ2-5; d_gene: TRBD2; abundance: -; v_gene: TRBV6-5; CDR3aa: CASSHGLAGYETQYF; CDR3nt: TGTGCCAGCAGCCACGGACTAGCGGGATATGAGACCCAGTACTTC
j_gene: TRBJ1-5; d_gene: TRBD1; abundance: -; v_gene: TRBV9; CDR3aa: CASSVEGGDQPQHF; CDR3nt: TGTGCCAGCAGCGTAGAAGGGGGCGATCAGCCCCAGCATTTT
j_gene: TRBJ2-1; d_gene: -; abundance: few; v_gene: TRBV19; CDR3aa: CASSIGNEQFF; CDR3nt: TGTGCCAGTAGTATCGGGAATGAGCAGTTCTTC
j_gene: TRBJ2-7; d_gene: -; abundance: -; v_gene: TRBV6-1; CDR3aa: CASSDCDRHLRDEQYF; CDR3nt: TGTGCCAGCAGTGATTGCGACAGACACCTCCGGGACGAGCAGTACTTC
j_gene: TRBJ2-6; d_gene: -; abundance: -; v_gene: TRBV7-8; CDR3aa: CASSLSPGFGANVLTF; CDR3nt: TGTGCCAGCAGCCTGTCCCCAGGCTTTGGGGCCAACGTCCTGACTTTC
j_gene: TRBJ2-3; d_gene: TRBD2; abundance: -; v_gene: TRBV25-1; CDR3aa: CASSGLAGVTDTQYF; CDR3nt: TGTGCCAGCAGTGGGCTAGCGGGCGTCACAGATACGCAGTATTTT
j_gene: TRBJ1-5; d_gene: TRBD1; abundance: -; v_gene: TRBV5-8; CDR3aa: CASSSYIPDRGYNQPQHF; CDR3nt: TGTGCCAGCAGCTCGTATATCCCGGACAGGGGGTACAATCAGCCCCAGCATTTT
j_gene: TRBJ2-7; d_gene: TRBD2; abundance: -; v_gene: TRBV2; CDR3aa: CASSGVTSARDEQYF; CDR3nt: TGTGCCAGCAGTGGGGTTACTAGCGCTCGCGACGAGCAGTACTTC
j_gene: TRBJ2-1; d_gene: -; abundance: -; v_gene: TRBV4-3; CDR3aa: CASSHERGRVNEQFF; CDR3nt: TGCGCCAGCAGCCACGAAAGGGGGAGGGTCAATGAGCAGTTCTTC
j_gene: TRBJ2-5; d_gene: -; abundance: -; v_gene: TRBV7-6; CDR3aa: CASSLIQQETQYF; CDR3nt: TGTGCCAGCAGCTTAATCCAACAAGAGACCCAGTACTTC
j_gene: TRBJ1-5; d_gene: TRBD1; abundance: -; v_gene: TRBV19; CDR3aa: CASSPGGMGNQPQHF; CDR3nt: TGTGCCAGTAGTCCAGGGGGCATGGGTAATCAGCCCCAGCATTTT
j_gene: TRBJ1-3; d_gene: -; abundance: -; v_gene: TRBV21-1; CDR3aa: CASSHSGNTIYF; CDR3nt: TGTGCCAGCAGCCACTCTGGAAACACCATATATTTT
j_gene: TRBJ2-1; d_gene: TRBD2; abundance: -; v_gene: TRBV19; CDR3aa: CASSAGLAGGLDEQFF; CDR3nt: TGTGCCAGTAGTGCAGGACTAGCGGGAGGGTTGGATGAGCAGTTCTTC
j_gene: TRBJ2-2; d_gene: TRBD1; abundance: -; v_gene: TRBV6-5; CDR3aa: CASRTGDTGELFF; CDR3nt: TGTGCCAGCCGGACAGGGGACACCGGGGAGCTGTTTTTT
j_gene: TRBJ2-3; d_gene: TRBD2; abundance: few; v_gene: TRBV6-6; CDR3aa: CASSNGRATDTQYF; CDR3nt: TGTGCCAGCAGCAACGGGAGGGCCACAGATACGCAGTATTTT
j_gene: TRBJ2-7; d_gene: -; abundance: once; v_gene: TRBV7-2; CDR3aa: CASSYPSRDKSYEQYF; CDR3nt: TGTGCCAGCAGTTACCCCTCCCGGGACAAATCCTACGAGCAGTACTTC